Detailed here is one TCR beta chain. The data are from a study of tumor-infiltrating lymphocytes in primary liver carcinoma. About the study: The five patients, who were men and women, ranged in age from 30 to 69 years.

The CDR3 runs 16 residues. CDR1 is MNHEY and CDR2 is SVGAGI in the germline V gene. Trimming took 4 bases from V and 3 from J, leaving 18 bases between them. For each extraction, RNA and DNA were obtained together from roughly 20-30 mg of unsorted bulk tissue. From approximately 530 ng of total RNA, TCR beta-specific cDNA was reverse-transcribed using a constant-region primer. Three-round nested multiplex PCR performed with slightly modified ARM-PCR produced the TCR beta libraries. Researchers ran the first two PCR rounds for approximately 10 cycles each with TRBV1-TRBV30 forward primers and a C-beta reverse primer. A single record per CDR3 protein comes from TCRdb applying MiXCR to the multiplex PCR reads. The sample holds roughly 190,000 distinct CDR3 sequences; around four fifths are singletons and the top ten take around 18%.

Sequenced material: tumor tissue from primary liver carcinoma. The TCR comes from a man aged 35 to 55 with primary liver carcinoma and hepatitis B virus infection. This rearrangement joins TRBV6-5 to TRBJ1-2; D call uncertain. This CDR3 reads CASSSGVGVIYYGYTF. The CDR3 bases are TGTGCCAGCAGTTCCGGGGTCGGGGTCATCTACTATGGCTACACCTTC.